This T cell receptor beta chain was recorded in a study of blood T cell repertoires in COVID-19. Study summary: Sites in the United States, Italy and Spain provided acute and convalescent COVID-19 samples. The cDNA or gDNA used as material had been derived from T cells, B-cell-depleted T cells, or PBMCs.

Methods used by the authors: Reference gene primer amplification in the assay estimated nucleated cell counts. This table comes from immunoSEQ multiplex PCR, and its TCRdb copy is limited to in-frame clones, with some not included. The V and J calls and clone size come from that table; D and trimming were worked out from the DNA. The sample has around 300,000 clones, approximately 89% seen once. The V gene end was trimmed by 2 bases and the J gene end by 3 bases; junction bases not matched to a gene: 8. The CDR3 covers 16 residues. Germline assignment: CDR1 SGHKS and CDR2 YYEKEE (reference sequence). The Seattle site enrolled patients during active infection and followed them longitudinally.

Sequencing was performed on peripheral blood. The TCR originated in a woman younger than 45 with COVID-19, enrolled during active disease. The chain employs TRBV5-5 and TRBJ2-7; TRBD2 matches 10 bases. Here the CDR3 DNA reads TGTGCCAGCAGCTTCCAAGCGGGAGGGGGCATCTACGAGCAGTACTTC. Protein product: CASSFQAGGGIYEQYF. The entire variable domain, with the rest obtained from reference TRBV5-5 and TRBJ2-7, is as follows: DAGVTQSPTHLIKTRGQQVTLRCSPISGHKSVSWYQQVLGQGPQFIFQYYEKEERGRGNFPDRFSARQFPNYSSELNVNALLLGDSALYLCASSFQAGGGIYEQYFGPGTRLTVT.